This entry lists 19 T cell receptor beta chains sequenced from one sample in a study of blood T cell repertoires in COVID-19. Profiling relied on immunoSEQ multiplex PCR, and the TCRdb table lists in-frame clones only, not all of them. There are 200,000 to 250,000 clones in the sample; around 80% occur only once, and approximately 3.2% lies in the top ten. Source material: peripheral blood. The receptors stem from a woman in her late teens or twenties with acute or convalescent COVID-19.

This clone is a singleton in its sample. This chain links TRBV6-2 or TRBV6-3 with TRBJ2-7, with 8 bases fitting TRBD2. Germline assignment: CDR1 MNHEY and CDR2 SVGEGT. This CDR3 has 17 amino acids. The V segment lost 2 bases and the J segment 1 base; nucleotides outside the gene matches: 10. Here the CDR3 DNA reads TGTGCCAGCAGTTACGGTCCGGGACTAGGGATATCCTACGAGCAGTACTTC. Its protein is CASSYGPGLGISYEQYF.

The sample holds one count of this clone. This chain links TRBV15 with TRBJ2-5, with 7 positions matching TRBD2. Germline trimming cut 0 bases from V and 3 bases from J; bases unmatched to any gene: 4. This CDR3 is 15 amino acids long. CDR1 LNHNV and CDR2 YYDKDF come from the germline V gene (reference sequence). DNA of the CDR3: TGTGCCACCAGCAGAGACCTGGGAGGGGAAGAGACCCAGTACTTC. As protein: CATSRDLGGEETQYF.

This clone was seen more than once but under ten times. This chain uses TRBV5-1 with TRBJ1-4; D is unresolved. The V and J ends lost 7 bases and 6 bases respectively, with 13 bases between them. The CDR3 has 13 amino acids. The germline V gene encodes CDR1 SGHRS and CDR2 YFSETQ. In nucleotides, the CDR3 is TGCGCCAGCCGGGAAGGGCCTGATGAAAAACTGTTTTTT. Protein product: CASREGPDEKLFF.

This chain joins TRBV6-4 and TRBJ2-3, with D possibly being TRBD1 (6 bases). CDR1 and CDR2 from the germline V gene are MRHNA and SNTAGT. This CDR3 has 15 residues. V lost 6 bases to trimming and J lost 0 bases, with 13 bases between them. The CDR3 DNA reads as TGTGCCAGCAGCAGGGGCAAGGCAAGCACAGATACGCAGTATTTT. This codes for CASSRGKASTDTQYF.

V is TRBV6-5 and J is TRBJ1-2, with D uncertain. Trimming pared 4 bases from V and 5 bases from J, leaving 14 bases between. This CDR3 has 14 amino acids. From germline, CDR1 is MNHEY and CDR2 SVGAGI. CDR3 in DNA: TGTGCCAGCAGTTTATCCGGGAGCACTTATGGCTACACCTTC. Amino acids: CASSLSGSTYGYTF.

The V call is TRBV6-2 or TRBV6-3, the J call TRBJ2-7; D gene ambiguous. The CDR3 is 11 residues long. V was clipped by 6 bases and J by 6 bases, with 9 bases between them. Germline values: CDR1 MNHEY, CDR2 SVGEGT. In nucleotides, the CDR3 is TGTGCCAGCAGCGCGGTCCTCGAGCAGTACTTC. This codes for CASSAVLEQYF.

The rearrangement joins TRBV11-1 to TRBJ1-2; 11 bases align to TRBD1. J gave up 8 bases and V 6 bases, and 5 bases lay outside the gene matches. CDR1 is SGHAT, CDR2 FQDESV, per germline (reference sequence). The CDR3 is 13 residues long. This CDR3 reads CASSPDRGQGYTF. DNA for the CDR3: TGTGCCAGCAGTCCGGACAGGGGGCAAGGCTACACCTTC.

This chain connects TRBV13 to TRBJ2-7; the D gene is possibly TRBD1 (7 bases). The length of the CDR3 is 14 residues. CDR1 and CDR2 (germline): PRHDT, FYEKMQ (reference sequence). Trimming took 5 bases from V and 2 from J, leaving 13 bases between them. The CDR3 DNA follows: TGTGCCAGCAGCCCCAGGGGGAGGCCCTACGAGCAGTACTTC. Its protein is CASSPRGRPYEQYF.

In this sample, this clone turned up a few times. J is TRBJ1-5 and V is TRBV3-1 (or the pseudogene TRBV3-2); 7 nucleotides align to TRBD1. CDR1 and CDR2 from the germline V gene are LGHDT and YNNKEL (reference sequence). This CDR3 region has 13 residues. V dropped 2 bases and J dropped 6; count of bases not matched to a gene: 1. The CDR3: CASSQQGGQPQHF. The CDR3 DNA sequence: TGTGCCAGCAGCCAACAGGGGGGTCAGCCCCAGCATTTT.

The chain uses TRBV18 and TRBJ1-5; D ambiguous. CDR1 is KGHSH, CDR2 LQKENI, per germline. The CDR3 totals 12 residues. Trimming cost V 6 bases and J 7 bases, with 10 bases left between them. This chain's CDR3 is CASSNLWQPQHF. The CDR3 nucleotides are TGTGCCAGCTCCAACCTATGGCAGCCCCAGCATTTT.

The sample holds a few counts of this clone. The chain has TRBV7-3 and TRBJ2-1; 7 bases are shared with TRBD2. Trimming cost V 3 bases and J 0 bases; bases outside gene matches: 5. This CDR3 comprises 16 residues. CDR1 SGHTA and CDR2 FQGTGA come from the germline V gene. This CDR3 is CASSFGGRVSYNEQFF. DNA for the CDR3: TGTGCCAGCAGCTTTGGCGGGAGAGTCTCCTACAATGAGCAGTTCTTC.

The CDR3 sequence is CASSLGGAGDYGYTF. The CDR3 bases are TGCGCCAGCAGCTTGGGAGGGGCAGGGGACTATGGCTACACCTTC. The V call is TRBV5-1, the J call TRBJ1-2; D is possibly TRBD1 (6 bases). V was pared by 0 bases and J by 3 bases, with 12 bases between. This CDR3 spans 15 amino acids. In germline, CDR1 is SGHRS, CDR2 YFSETQ. Supplemented by reference TRBV5-1 and TRBJ1-2, the full variable domain reads KAGVTQTPRYLIKTRGQQVTLSCSPISGHRSVSWYQQTPGQGLQFLFEYFSETQRNKGNFPGRFSGRQFSNSRSEMNVSTLELGDSALYLCASSLGGAGDYGYTFGSGTRLTVV.

The V gene is TRBV4-1, the J gene TRBJ1-6, with D unclear. Trimming removed 2 bases from V and 8 bases from J, with 13 bases in between. The CDR3 runs to 15 residues. Germline V lookup: CDR1 MGHRA, CDR2 YSYEKL. The CDR3 region is CASSQKAVRDSPLHF. CDR3 sequence (DNA): TGCGCCAGCAGCCAAAAGGCGGTCCGGGATTCACCCCTCCACTTT.

This rearrangement joins TRBV28 to TRBJ1-2; 9 nucleotides line up with TRBD1. This CDR3 region has 13 residues. CDR1 MDHEN and CDR2 SYDVKM come from the germline V gene. V lost 6 bases, J lost 4 bases, and 3 bases stayed unmatched. CDR3 sequence: CASSTDRGYGYTF. The CDR3 DNA reads as TGTGCCAGCAGCACGGACAGGGGCTATGGCTACACCTTC.

This chain uses TRBV28 with TRBJ1-2, with D uncertain. Germline assignment: CDR1 MDHEN and CDR2 SYDVKM. The CDR3 loop spans 11 amino acids. Trimming left V 11 bases short and J 6 bases short, with 13 bases between. In nucleotides, the CDR3 is TGTGCCCACCTCGCGGGTAATGGCTACACCTTC. Protein sequence: CAHLAGNGYTF.

The rearrangement uses TRBV7-2 and TRBJ2-1; possibly TRBD2 for D (6 bases). The CDR3 covers 14 residues. From germline, CDR1 is SGHTA and CDR2 FQGNSA. V was trimmed by 0 bases and J by 6 bases, leaving 9 bases between them. CDR3 nucleotide sequence: TGTGCCAGCAGCTTAGCTAGCGGAATCAATGAGCAGTTCTTC. Its translation is CASSLASGINEQFF.

J is TRBJ2-1 and V is TRBV27; 9 bases agree with TRBD2. Germline-derived CDR1 and CDR2 are MNHEY and SMNVEV (reference sequence). The CDR3 covers 15 residues. Trimming at V came to 5 bases and at J to 0 bases, leaving 2 bases not matched to a gene. CDR3 protein: CASSISGSSYNEQFF. The CDR3, as DNA: TGTGCCAGCAGTATTAGCGGGAGCTCCTACAATGAGCAGTTCTTC.

The chain is built from TRBV7-9 and TRBJ2-5; 7 positions match TRBD2. The ends lost 5 bases at V and 1 base at J; junction bases unmatched: 13. The CDR3 spans 17 residues. The V gene's germline CDR1 is SEHNR and CDR2 FQNEAQ (reference sequence). The CDR3 reads CASSPNWGGSLQETQYF. The DNA of the CDR3 is TGTGCCAGCAGCCCTAATTGGGGAGGGAGCCTCCAAGAGACCCAGTACTTC. Variable domain in full (rest from reference TRBV7-9 and TRBJ2-5): DTGVSQNPRHKITKRGQNVTFRCDPISEHNRLYWYRQTLGQGPEFLTYFQNEAQLEKSRLLSDRFSAERPKGSFSTLEIQRTEQGDSAMYLCASSPNWGGSLQETQYFGPGTRLLVL.

The genes are TRBV11-2 and TRBJ2-5; D perhaps matches TRBD1 (5 bases). The germline V gene has CDR1 SGHAT and CDR2 FQNNGV. V was cut by 0 bases and J by 2 bases, with 10 bases left in between. The CDR3 runs to 15 residues. This chain's CDR3 is CASSLDRASQETQYF. The CDR3 region has the DNA TGTGCCAGCAGCTTAGACAGGGCATCACAAGAGACCCAGTACTTC.